The entry below gives a single TCR beta chain sequence along with its context. Between the trimmed V and J ends, which lost 4 bases and 8 bases, there was a span of 12 bases. Per the germline V gene, CDR1 is LGHNA and CDR2 is YNFKEQ. The CDR3 covers 13 residues. The data were obtained in a study of cytotoxic CD8 clonotypes in ibrutinib-treated CLL. Study-wide context: The authors obtained response samples at a median of approximately 12 months of treatment, range 6 to 36.

Profiled with immunoSEQ multiplex PCR; TCRdb holds only in-frame clones, not every one. Of about 68,000 clones detected, around two thirds appear once; the ten largest clones hold more than 4.5%. The receptor was derived from a human donor with chronic lymphocytic leukemia. The chain has TRBV4-2 and TRBJ2-1; tentative D call: TRBD2 (5 bases). The sequencing here drew on PBMCs, taken after 12 months of ibrutinib treatment. The CDR3 sequence is CASSLRVRDEQFF. The CDR3, as DNA: TGTGCCAGCAGCCTGCGTGTGAGGGATGAGCAGTTCTTC.